The clone carrying this TCR beta chain was picked up many times. What it binds is unknown. The J segment lost 1 base and the V segment lost 3 bases, leaving 12 bases of the junction unmatched. Germline V gene lookup returns CDR1 LNHDA and CDR2 SQIVND (reference sequence). This CDR3 contains 18 residues. This specimen belongs to a study of T cells in Graves' hyperthyroidism and ophthalmopathy. Across the study: Before treatment of any kind, peripheral blood was taken at initial diagnosis. The study, taken as a whole, reports: Median prediction lead before ophthalmopathy onset was around 6.9 months with the model.

Amplified TCR beta CDR3 regions came from RNA transcripts. The study used the HTBI primer set for a first-round RT-PCR of the TCR CDR3. Each CDR3 protein gets one entry after TCRdb re-called the multiplex PCR reads with MiXCR. Of some 440,000 distinct CDR3 sequences in the sample, 15% to 18% were seen once. In making diagnoses, clinical symptoms, serum thyroxine and TRAb, thyroid ultrasound and orbital computed tomography were all used. The specimen was blood. This receptor was obtained from a woman under 30 with Graves' hyperthyroidism. The V gene is TRBV19, the J gene TRBJ1-1; the match to TRBD1 covers 9 bases. CDR3 protein: CASSIVRGQGFPNTEAFF. The CDR3, as DNA: TGTGCCAGTAGTATCGTCCGGGGACAGGGCTTCCCGAACACTGAAGCTTTCTTT. The whole variable domain, remainder taken from reference TRBV19 and TRBJ1-1, is DGGITQSPKYLFRKEGQNVTLSCEQNLNHDAMYWYRQDPGQGLRLIYYSQIVNDFQKGDIAEGYSVSREKKESFPLTVTSAQKNPTAFYLCASSIVRGQGFPNTEAFFGQGTRLTVV.